Sequencing of this T cell receptor beta chain was carried out in a study of blood T cells in healthy people across ages. The amount of total RNA extracted per sample was at least 5.5 micrograms. For the second PCR, which ran for 7 to 11 cycles, a sample-barcoded 5' primer and a J-beta primer mix were used. A template-switch adaptor that had 12 random nucleotides put a tag on each cDNA molecule. TCRdb passed the 5' RACE reads through MiXCR, listing each CDR3 protein once. The sample includes more than 750,000 distinct CDR3 sequences, 25% to 30% of them seen just once. The CDR3 is made up of 16 amino acids. CDR1 and CDR2 from the germline V gene are SGHTA and FQGNSA. This clonotype was seen a handful of times. The junction does not match germline at one end; this may be a read error. These same data were also listed under a study on T cells of mothers and their children. From that study: For unrelated pairs as for related ones, thymic selection shapes TCR recombination output similarly. Unrelated mother-child pairs always had slightly, but never significantly, lower normalized overlap than related pairs.

The receptor comes from a woman aged 40 to 49 in good health. This chain uses TRBV7-2 with TRBJ2-1; 10 nucleotides align to TRBD1. Sequencing was carried out using blood. CDR3 loop: CASSLGQGPHYNGQFF. CDR3 DNA: TGTGCCAGCAGCTTGGGACAGGGGCCCCACTACAATGGGCAGTTCTTC. Full variable domain (remainder filled in from reference TRBV7-2 and TRBJ2-1): GAGVSQSPSNKVTEKGKDVELRCDPISGHTALYWYRQSLGQGLEFLIYFQGNSAPDKSGLPSDRFSAERTGGSVSTLTIQRTQQEDSAVYLCASSLGQGPHYNGQFFGPGTRLTVL.